The clone carrying this T cell receptor (beta chain) was recorded at least ten times. Using its own MiXCR run on the reads, TCRdb lists one record per CDR3 protein. Here the sample spans about 680,000 distinct CDR3 sequences, approximately 24% being singletons. The record originates from a study of T cell repertoires in cytomegalovirus infection. Germline CDR1 is MDHEN and CDR2 is SYDVKM. CDR3 length: 14 amino acids. Trimming took off 2 bases at V and 5 bases at J, with 9 bases between the two ends. The sample consisted of CD8+ T cells from PBMCs. The TCR sequence derives from a human donor in good health (CMV status not recorded). Some clones in this sample may be carry-over from other donors' samples. The chain combines TRBV28 with TRBJ2-2; D is perhaps TRBD1 (5 bases). CDR3 DNA: TGTGCCAGCAGTTTAAGACAGTTTACCGGGGAGCTGTTTTTT. Translating gives CASSLRQFTGELFF.